The 8 T cell receptor beta chains presented below share a single source sample, sequenced in a study of cytomegalovirus exposure and HLA in healthy donors. The PCR ran on 60 Vbeta and 13 Jbeta primers. Produced via immunoSEQ multiplex PCR; TCRdb's table is partial and in-frame only. The sample carries some 160,000 clones, over 70% recorded once. Input material: PBMCs. These receptors all come from a woman aged 40 to 55 in good health and CMV-seronegative.

This clone came up once. The rearrangement links TRBV5-4 to TRBJ2-5; possible D gene TRBD2, 5 bases. Germline lookup yields CDR1 SGHNT and CDR2 YYREEE (reference sequence). V lost 5 bases and J lost 1, with 9 bases in between. The CDR3 totals 13 residues. DNA for the CDR3: TGTGCCAGCAGACAAGCGGTCCAAGAGACCCAGTACTTC. Translated: CASRQAVQETQYF.

This rearrangement joins TRBV23-1 to TRBJ2-7; 11 positions agree with TRBD2. TRBV23-1 is identified as an open reading frame with a role that is uncertain. CDR3 length: 16 residues. The ends lost 4 bases at V and 2 bases at J; junction bases unmatched: 7. The CDR3 DNA is TGCGCCAGCAGTCCTATAGGGACTAGCGGAACCTACGAGCAGTACTTC. Translation gives CASSPIGTSGTYEQYF.

The rearrangement uses TRBV7-9 and TRBJ1-2; possibly TRBD1 for D (5 bases). V was shortened by 2 bases and J by 8 bases, with 15 bases between the two germline ends. The CDR3 covers 14 residues. Germline V gene sequence: CDR1 SEHNR, CDR2 FQNEAQ (reference sequence). CDR3 loop: CASSLRRRGQGYTF. The CDR3 coding sequence is TGTGCCAGCAGCTTAAGACGGAGGGGTCAAGGCTACACCTTC.

This chain joins TRBV27 and TRBJ1-2; D is possibly TRBD1 (5 bases). Looked up from germline, CDR1 is MNHEY and CDR2 is SMNVEV (reference sequence). The CDR3 extends over 15 amino acids. With 2 bases removed from V and 0 bases from J, the gap between germline ends came to 10 bases. The CDR3 nucleotides read TGTGCCAGCAGTTTACAGGGAATAGCTAACTATGGCTACACCTTC. It encodes CASSLQGIANYGYTF.

The V call is TRBV19, the J call TRBJ2-4, with D perhaps TRBD1 (5 bases). Between the trimmed V and J ends, which lost 3 bases and 5 bases, there was a span of 20 bases. Per the germline V gene, CDR1 is LNHDA and CDR2 is SQIVND (reference sequence). This CDR3 has 17 amino acids. The CDR3 region has the DNA TGTGCCAGTAGTATCCGTATAGGAAGGGGAAGCCAAAACATTCAGTACTTC. Its protein is CASSIRIGRGSQNIQYF.

The chain uses TRBV7-7 and TRBJ2-5; TRBD1 might be the D (6 bases). Trimming removed 1 base at V and 5 bases at J, with 14 bases between. CDR1 and CDR2 from the germline V gene are SSHAT and FNYEAQ (reference sequence). The CDR3 covers 15 residues. CDR3 region: CASSLGQGGQETQYF. The DNA of the CDR3 is TGTGCCAGCAGCTTAGGTCAGGGTGGACAGGAGACCCAGTACTTC.

V gene TRBV10-3 combines with J gene TRBJ1-2, with TRBD1 identical over 7 bases. Trimming at V came to 6 bases and at J to 4 bases, leaving 8 bases not matched to a gene. Germline-derived CDR1 and CDR2 are ENHRY and SYGVKD. The CDR3 runs to 14 residues. The DNA for the CDR3 is TGTGCCATCAGGGCGGGACAGCAATCCTATGGCTACACCTTC. Translated, it gives CAIRAGQQSYGYTF.

The chain combines TRBV4-2 with TRBJ1-1; D may be TRBD1 (6 bases). This CDR3 is built from 17 residues. V lost 1 base, J lost 0 bases, and 15 bases lay in between. Germline CDR1 is LGHNA and CDR2 is YNFKEQ. In DNA form, the CDR3 reads TGTGCCAGCAGCCAAGGACAGACGACAGGAGTGAACACTGAAGCTTTCTTT. It translates to CASSQGQTTGVNTEAFF.